This is a list of T cell receptor beta chains from one sample in a study of blood T cells in healthy people across ages. TCRdb reprocessed the 5' RACE reads via MiXCR and lists one record per CDR3 protein. The sample has 1.5 million to 2 million distinct CDR3 sequences; approximately 50% are singletons. Input material: blood. These receptors all come from a woman in her thirties or forties in good health. Both conserved end residues are part of each CDR3. The D gene is left open where the match is weak. Size is omitted from some rows. Given values are once, few, many or a class for expanded clones.

D: TRBD2; size: few; J: TRBJ2-5; V: TRBV10-1; CDR3: CAGGLAEETQYF; DNA: TGCGCTGGGGGACTAGCGGAAGAGACCCAGTACTTC
D: .; size: .; J: TRBJ2-7; V: TRBV28; CDR3: CASSEPGIYEQYF; DNA: TGTGCCAGCAGTGAACCGGGGATTTACGAGCAGTACTTC
D: TRBD1; size: .; J: TRBJ2-1; V: TRBV11-1; CDR3: CASSQPLRRTGAPEGYSSYNEQFF; DNA: TGTGCCAGCAGTCAACCATTACGTAGGACAGGGGCCCCGGAGGGCTATAGCTCCTACAATGAGCAGTTCTTC
D: TRBD2; size: .; J: TRBJ2-3; V: TRBV7-3; CDR3: CASSMSGGPTDTQYF; DNA: TGTGCCAGCAGCATGAGCGGGGGGCCCACAGATACGCAGTATTTT
D: TRBD1; size: once; J: TRBJ1-1; V: TRBV4-1; CDR3: CASSQEEGTGKKRTEAFF; DNA: TGCGCCAGCAGCCAAGAGGAGGGGACAGGGAAAAAACGCACTGAAGCTTTCTTT
D: .; size: once; J: TRBJ2-1; V: TRBV6-2/TRBV6-3; CDR3: CASSSPGGGPPNEQFF; DNA: TGTGCCAGCAGTTCCCCCGGCGGGGGCCCCCCCAATGAGCAGTTCTTC
D: TRBD1; size: .; J: TRBJ2-3; V: TRBV12-5; CDR3: CASGSGTGDAGETDTQYF; DNA: TGTGCTAGTGGCTCCGGGACAGGGGACGCTGGGGAAACAGATACGCAGTATTTT
D: TRBD2; size: .; J: TRBJ2-5; V: TRBV6-6; CDR3: CASSYGTSCETQYF; DNA: TGTGCCAGCAGTTACGGGACTAGTTGTGAGACCCAGTACTTC
D: .; size: .; J: TRBJ1-5; V: TRBV5-5; CDR3: CASSFGPVYSNQPQHF; DNA: TGTGCCAGCAGCTTCGGTCCGGTTTATAGCAATCAGCCCCAGCATTTT
D: TRBD2; size: .; J: TRBJ2-5; V: TRBV20-1; CDR3: CSAGGGRETQYF; DNA: TGCAGTGCGGGCGGGGGGCGAGAGACCCAGTACTTC
D: .; size: .; J: TRBJ2-5; V: TRBV2; CDR3: CACNGDVQETQYF; DNA: TGTGCCTGTAACGGGGATGTCCAAGAGACCCAGTACTTC
D: .; size: .; J: TRBJ2-5; V: TRBV27; CDR3: CASRGTGLKETQYF; DNA: TGTGCCAGCAGGGGGACGGGCCTAAAAGAGACCCAGTACTTC
D: .; size: .; J: TRBJ1-6; V: TRBV4-2; CDR3: CGSSQGGDGSPLHF; DNA: TGTGGCAGCAGCCAAGGCGGTGATGGTTCTCCCCTCCACTTT
D: TRBD2; size: .; J: TRBJ2-5; V: TRBV28; CDR3: CASNVAGGIQETQYF; DNA: TGTGCCAGCAACGTAGCGGGGGGGATTCAAGAGACCCAGTACTTC
D: .; size: .; J: TRBJ1-1; V: TRBV20-1; CDR3: CSARRFLNTEAFF; DNA: TGCAGTGCTCGTAGGTTCCTGAACACTGAAGCTTTCTTT
D: .; size: .; J: TRBJ2-3; V: TRBV10-1; CDR3: CASSERLQDTQYF; DNA: TGCGCCAGCAGTGAGAGACTTCAAGATACGCAGTATTTT
D: TRBD2; size: .; J: TRBJ2-3; V: TRBV7-2; CDR3: CASSPTGLADTQYF; DNA: TGTGCCAGCAGCCCGACGGGACTAGCAGATACGCAGTATTTT
D: .; size: .; J: TRBJ2-1; V: TRBV7-8; CDR3: CASILADWEEQFF; DNA: TGTGCCAGCATCCTCGCGGATTGGGAGGAGCAGTTCTTC
D: .; size: .; J: TRBJ2-6; V: TRBV12-3/TRBV12-4; CDR3: CASSFSLGAPLEGANVLTF; DNA: TGTGCCAGCAGTTTCTCCCTCGGTGCTCCCCTGGAAGGGGCCAACGTCCTGACTTTC
D: TRBD2; size: .; J: TRBJ2-7; V: TRBV5-6; CDR3: CASSNGAGEQYF; DNA: TGTGCCAGCAGCAACGGAGCGGGGGAGCAGTACTTC
D: .; size: few; J: TRBJ1-2; V: TRBV29-1; CDR3: CSVNEEGAGYNYGYTF; DNA: TGCAGCGTAAACGAAGAGGGCGCAGGGTATAACTATGGCTACACCTTC
D: .; size: few; J: TRBJ2-7; V: TRBV29-1; CDR3: CSVVLAESYEQYF; DNA: TGCAGCGTTGTTTTGGCAGAGTCCTACGAGCAGTACTTC
D: TRBD1; size: .; J: TRBJ2-3; V: TRBV29-1; CDR3: CSVEGRGRTDTQYF; DNA: TGCAGCGTTGAAGGAAGGGGGCGGACAGATACGCAGTATTTT
D: TRBD1; size: few; J: TRBJ2-1; V: TRBV5-1; CDR3: CASSLKGRGNGEQFF; DNA: TGCGCCAGCAGCTTGAAGGGCAGGGGGAACGGTGAGCAGTTCTTC
D: TRBD1; size: few; J: TRBJ2-7; V: TRBV10-3; CDR3: CAISESQDRGLYEQYF; DNA: TGTGCCATCAGTGAGTCGCAGGACAGGGGGCTCTACGAGCAGTACTTC
D: .; size: .; J: TRBJ2-1; V: TRBV5-1; CDR3: CASSLVASTYNEQFF; DNA: TGCGCCAGCAGCTTGGTCGCCTCGACCTACAATGAGCAGTTCTTC
D: TRBD2; size: many; J: TRBJ2-5; V: TRBV5-1; CDR3: CASSSSWRGANQETQYF; DNA: TGCGCCAGCAGCTCATCCTGGCGGGGGGCGAACCAAGAGACCCAGTACTTC
D: TRBD2; size: .; J: TRBJ2-7; V: TRBV6-2/TRBV6-3; CDR3: CASNKGTSGLYEQYF; DNA: TGTGCCAGCAACAAAGGGACTAGCGGACTCTACGAGCAGTACTTC
D: TRBD2; size: .; J: TRBJ2-5; V: TRBV24-1; CDR3: CATSLGGEETQYF; DNA: TGTGCCACCAGTTTGGGAGGGGAAGAGACCCAGTACTTC
D: .; size: .; J: TRBJ2-1; V: TRBV6-2/TRBV6-3; CDR3: CASYGTGSYNEQFF; DNA: TGTGCCAGCTACGGGACTGGCTCCTACAATGAGCAGTTTTTC
D: .; size: .; J: TRBJ2-2; V: TRBV24-1; CDR3: CATSDPLTGELFF; DNA: TGTGCCACCAGTGACCCTCTAACCGGGGAGCTGTTTTTT
D: .; size: .; J: TRBJ2-5; V: TRBV5-6; CDR3: CASSLADPQAETQYF; DNA: TGTGCCAGCAGCTTGGCGGACCCCCAGGCCGAGACCCAGTACTTC
D: .; size: few; J: TRBJ2-3; V: TRBV4-1; CDR3: CASSQGGRGSDTQYF; DNA: TGCGCCAGCAGCCAAGGGGGCCGGGGTTCGGATACGCAGTATTTT